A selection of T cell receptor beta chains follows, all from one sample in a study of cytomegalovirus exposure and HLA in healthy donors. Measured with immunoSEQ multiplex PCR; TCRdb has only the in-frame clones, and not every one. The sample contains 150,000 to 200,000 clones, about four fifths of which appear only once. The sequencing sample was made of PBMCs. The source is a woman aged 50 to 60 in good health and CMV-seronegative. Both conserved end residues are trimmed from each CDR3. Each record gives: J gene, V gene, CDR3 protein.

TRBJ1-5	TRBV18	ASSSGGSQPQH
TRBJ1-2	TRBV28	ASTGQENGYT
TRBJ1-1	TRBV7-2	ASSNGGQGFYTEAF
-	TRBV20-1	SARDSYEQY
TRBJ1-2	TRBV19	ASSIRTGANYGYT
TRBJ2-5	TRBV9	ASSGGLAETQY
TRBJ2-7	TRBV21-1	ASSKRRGLGWGSYEQY
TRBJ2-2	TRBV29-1	SGRQERNTGELF
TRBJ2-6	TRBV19	ASSVQGSGANVLT
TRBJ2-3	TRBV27	ASKTSLTYTDTQY
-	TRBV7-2	ASSTQRGPPYEQY
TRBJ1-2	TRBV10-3	AISERTGLYGYT
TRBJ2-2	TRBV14	ASSQDLNTGELF
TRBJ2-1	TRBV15	ATSPRDRPYNEQF
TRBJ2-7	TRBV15	ATSREPGTVYEQY
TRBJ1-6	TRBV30	AWSRDRTTSGLLLH
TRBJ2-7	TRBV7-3	ASSLQGQFEQY
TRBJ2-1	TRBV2	ASSVRLVYNEQF
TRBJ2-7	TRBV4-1	ASSQVSGGDYNYEQY
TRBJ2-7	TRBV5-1	ASSLETHGSYEQY
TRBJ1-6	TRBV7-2	ASSSADRTGANSPLH
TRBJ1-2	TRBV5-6	ASSPDRNYNYGYT
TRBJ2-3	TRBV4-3	ASSQEALGPPTQY
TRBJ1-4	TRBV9	ASSVDGVSGEKLF
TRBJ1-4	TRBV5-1	ASSLNDGGNEKLF
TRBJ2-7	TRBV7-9	SSIGSGTESSYEQY
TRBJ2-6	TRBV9	ASSATSAPGANVLT
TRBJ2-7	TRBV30	AWSMGETYEQY
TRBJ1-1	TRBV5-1	ASSRFTVNTEAF
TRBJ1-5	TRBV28	ASSLAADNQPQH
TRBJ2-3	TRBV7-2	ASSLFGGDSTDTQY
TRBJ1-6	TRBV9	ASSPGTVGNSPLH